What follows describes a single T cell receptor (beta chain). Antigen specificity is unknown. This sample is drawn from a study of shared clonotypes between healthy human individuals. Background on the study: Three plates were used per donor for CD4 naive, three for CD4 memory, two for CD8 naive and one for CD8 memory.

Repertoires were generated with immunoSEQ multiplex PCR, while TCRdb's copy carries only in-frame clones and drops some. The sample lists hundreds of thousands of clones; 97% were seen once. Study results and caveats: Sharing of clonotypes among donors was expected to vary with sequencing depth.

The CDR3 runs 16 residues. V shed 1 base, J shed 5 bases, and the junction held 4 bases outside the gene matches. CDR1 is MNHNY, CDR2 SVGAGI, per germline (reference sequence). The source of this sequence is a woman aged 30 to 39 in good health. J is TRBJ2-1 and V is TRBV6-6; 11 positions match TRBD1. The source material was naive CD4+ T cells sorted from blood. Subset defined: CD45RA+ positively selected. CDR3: CASSYFRDRGDNEQFF. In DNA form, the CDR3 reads TGTGCCAGCAGTTACTTTAGGGACAGGGGGGACAATGAGCAGTTCTTC.